What follows are 22 T cell receptor beta chains derived from one specimen sequenced in a study of long-term antiretroviral therapy in people with HIV. Survey level was the resolution at which the v3.0 immunoSEQ assay ran. Libraries were prepared by immunoSEQ multiplex PCR; TCRdb keeps only in-frame clonotypes and omits some of them. The sample holds 16,000 or so clones; about 80% are singletons and the top ten take about 20%. Specimen: unsorted PBMCs, collected 2.1 years after starting antiretroviral therapy. These receptors all stem from a man aged 35 to 55 with HIV.

This chain joins TRBV4-2 and TRBJ1-5; no firm D call. The CDR3 spans 15 residues. V was shortened by 3 bases and J by 1 base, with 10 bases between the two germline ends. Germline V gene data show CDR1 as LGHNA and CDR2 as YNFKEQ. The CDR3 protein is CASSQVPESNQPQHF. CDR3 nucleotides: TGTGCCAGCAGCCAGGTTCCAGAGAGCAATCAGCCCCAGCATTTT.

J is TRBJ2-3 and V is TRBV6-5; 7 bases are a match to TRBD1. The germline V gene encodes CDR1 MNHEY and CDR2 SVGAGI. CDR3 length equals 15 residues. The V gene end was trimmed by 5 bases and the J gene end by 4 bases; junction bases not matched to a gene: 9. DNA for the CDR3: TGTGCCAGCAGTAGGGCGACAGGGTTCGCAGATACGCAGTATTTT. It translates to CASSRATGFADTQYF.

The chain is built from TRBV27 and TRBJ2-7; TRBD2 matches 13 bases. The CDR3 runs to 15 residues. V shed 7 bases and J 3 bases; nucleotides not matched to a gene: 6. Germline lookup yields CDR1 MNHEY and CDR2 SMNVEV (reference sequence). This chain's CDR3 is CASTDRLAGGYEQYF. The CDR3 nucleotides read TGTGCCAGCACTGACCGACTAGCGGGGGGCTACGAGCAGTACTTC.

The chain is built from TRBV30 and TRBJ1-1, with 10 bases fitting TRBD1. CDR3 length: 23 residues. Per the germline V gene, CDR1 is GTSNPN and CDR2 is SVGIG (reference sequence). The V and J ends lost 0 bases and 6 bases, in that order; junction bases with no gene match: 31. The chain's CDR3 is CAWSVHWSGQGVGGATIIPEAFF. CDR3 DNA sequence: TGTGCCTGGAGTGTACACTGGAGTGGACAGGGGGTTGGGGGGGCGACGATTATCCCTGAAGCTTTCTTT.

The chain combines TRBV14 with TRBJ2-3; D gene uncertain. The germline V gene has CDR1 SGHDN and CDR2 FVKESK. V was shortened by 0 bases and J by 2 bases, with 6 bases between the two germline ends. CDR3 size: 14 residues. CDR3 sequence (DNA): TGTGCCAGCAGCCAAGAACTGTACACAGATACGCAGTATTTT. It codes for CASSQELYTDTQYF.

The chain combines TRBV19 with TRBJ2-5; 7 bases align to TRBD1. CDR1 is LNHDA and CDR2 is SQIVND in the germline V gene (reference sequence). V was clipped by 5 bases and J by 9 bases; unmatched bases: 9. The CDR3 extends over 13 amino acids. The CDR3 coding sequence is TGTGCCAGTAGTCTGGACAGGTCCCACGCCCAGTACTTC. It translates to CASSLDRSHAQYF. Variable domain in full (rest from reference TRBV19 and TRBJ2-5): DGGITQSPKYLFRKEGQNVTLSCEQNLNHDAMYWYRQDPGQGLRLIYYSQIVNDFQKGDIAEGYSVSREKKESFPLTVTSAQKNPTAFYLCASSLDRSHAQYFGPGTRLLVL.

This clone was recorded once. The rearrangement uses TRBV6-1 and TRBJ1-5, with D unresolved. CDR3 size: 14 residues. CDR1 and CDR2 (germline): MNHNS, SASEGT. The V end lost 0 bases, the J end lost 4 bases, and 7 bases lay between the germline ends. CDR3 nucleotides: TGTGCCAGCAGTGAAGCATCGGGAAATCAGCCCCAGCATTTT. This gives the protein CASSEASGNQPQHF.

V and J are TRBV25-1 and TRBJ2-7; D tentatively fits TRBD1 or TRBD2 (5 bases each). Trimming left V 4 bases short and J 3 bases short, with 22 bases between. Germline V gene data show CDR1 as MGHDK and CDR2 as SYGVNS. This CDR3 is 17 amino acids long. The CDR3 loop reads CASSAASSGTEYYEQYF. Here the CDR3 DNA reads TGTGCCAGCAGTGCGGCATCTTCCGGGACGGAGTACTACGAGCAGTACTTC.

The chain recombines TRBV7-9 with TRBJ1-2; 7 bases align to TRBD1. The CDR3 totals 15 residues. From germline, CDR1 is SEHNR and CDR2 FQNEAQ (reference sequence). V trimming: 6 bases; J trimming: 3 bases; junction bases outside the gene matches: 10. DNA for the CDR3: TGTGCCAGCAGTTCCCCAGGGGGGCTCCACTATGGCTACACCTTC. Translated, it gives CASSSPGGLHYGYTF.

The chain recombines TRBV5-1 with TRBJ2-3, with unresolved D. The ends were cut back, 1 base at V and 3 bases at J, with 3 bases in the middle. Looked up from germline, CDR1 is SGHRS and CDR2 is YFSETQ. CDR3 length: 12 residues. The CDR3 nucleotides are TGCGCCAGCAGCTTGCCGACAGATACGCAGTATTTT. This gives the protein CASSLPTDTQYF. The complete variable domain, with remaining parts taken from reference TRBV5-1 and TRBJ2-3, reads KAGVTQTPRYLIKTRGQQVTLSCSPISGHRSVSWYQQTPGQGLQFLFEYFSETQRNKGNFPGRFSGRQFSNSRSEMNVSTLELGDSALYLCASSLPTDTQYFGPGTRLTVL.

The chain recombines TRBV7-9 with TRBJ2-1; 12 bases agree with TRBD2. Germline V gives CDR1 SEHNR, CDR2 FQNEAQ (reference sequence). V was pared by 5 bases and J by 1 base, with 9 bases of the junction left unmatched. The CDR3 sequence is 18 residues long. CDR3 coding DNA: TGTGCCAGCAGCCGTGGACTAGCGGGGCCTGATTCCTACAATGAGCAGTTCTTC. Protein product: CASSRGLAGPDSYNEQFF.

V usage is TRBV7-2 and J usage is TRBJ2-3, with D tentatively TRBD1 (5 bases). Between the trimmed V and J ends, which lost 0 bases and 2 bases, there was a span of 15 bases. The germline gives CDR1 SGHTA, CDR2 FQGNSA. The CDR3 sequence is 17 residues long. CDR3 protein: CASSLALWSGNTDTQYF. The CDR3, as DNA: TGTGCCAGCAGCTTAGCGCTCTGGTCAGGGAACACAGATACGCAGTATTTT.

The gene calls are TRBV7-8 and TRBJ2-7, with 10 nucleotides matching TRBD1. Germline V CDR1 and CDR2: SGHVS, FQNEAQ. The CDR3 covers 16 residues. With V trimmed by 5 bases and J by 6 bases, 13 bases remained unmatched. CDR3 nucleotides: TGTGCCAGCAGCCCTGGTAGGGACAGGGGCTTTGGCGAGCAGTACTTC. Translated: CASSPGRDRGFGEQYF.

In its sample, this clone was seen a few times. The V call is TRBV7-9, the J call TRBJ1-1; maybe TRBD1 (6 bases). V gave up 5 bases and J gave up 7 bases, with 11 bases separating them. The CDR3 loop spans 12 amino acids. Germline CDR1 SEHNR, CDR2 FQNEAQ (reference sequence). In DNA, the CDR3 is TGTGCCAGCAGCCCAGGGGATCGTGAAGCTTTCTTT. This sequence encodes CASSPGDREAFF.

By frequency in the sample, this clone is medium-sized. The rearrangement links TRBV19 to TRBJ1-6; 7 bases agree with TRBD1. With V trimmed by 5 bases and J by 12 bases, 13 bases remained unmatched. The CDR3 sequence is 15 residues long. The germline V gene has CDR1 LNHDA and CDR2 SQIVND (reference sequence). This CDR3 is CASSGSTGLTGPLHF. For the CDR3, the DNA is TGTGCCAGTAGTGGTTCGACAGGGCTAACAGGACCCCTCCACTTT.

This chain joins TRBV18 and TRBJ1-5; tentatively, D is TRBD1 (5 bases). The germline CDR1 and CDR2 sequences are KGHSH and LQKENI. The length of the CDR3 is 16 residues. Trimming pared 6 bases from V and 6 bases from J, leaving 21 bases between. In DNA, the CDR3 is TGTGCCAGCTCGCTCACAGGTCCGGACGGGGGTCAGCCCCAGCATTTT. Translating it yields CASSLTGPDGGQPQHF.

V usage is TRBV7-9 and J usage is TRBJ2-7; 7 positions match TRBD1. The CDR3 length is 15 residues. The germline V gene encodes CDR1 SEHNR and CDR2 FQNEAQ (reference sequence). V trimming: 4 bases; J trimming: 0 bases; junction bases outside the gene matches: 6. DNA of the CDR3: TGTGCCAGCAGCTCCGACAGGGAGCTCTCCTACGAGCAGTACTTC. Encoded protein: CASSSDRELSYEQYF.

The DNA for the CDR3 is TGCGCCAGCAGTGAGGATGGGTTTACTAGCACAGATACGCAGTATTTT. Amino acids: CASSEDGFTSTDTQYF. The chain is built from TRBV10-1 and TRBJ2-3; D ambiguous. The germline gives CDR1 WNHNN, CDR2 SYGVQD (reference sequence). The CDR3 is 16 amino acids. The V end was cut by 2 bases, the J end by 0 bases, with 12 bases between.

V is TRBV5-1 and J is TRBJ2-2; 11 bases are a match to TRBD2. Germline loops: CDR1 SGHRS, CDR2 YFSETQ. J was trimmed by 0 bases and V by 2 bases; bases with no gene match: 3. CDR3 length: 17 residues. The chain's CDR3 is CASSFLAGGANTGELFF. The CDR3 nucleotides read TGCGCCAGCAGCTTCCTAGCGGGGGGCGCGAACACCGGGGAGCTGTTTTTT.

This clone was observed once. J is TRBJ1-1 and V is TRBV30; possible D gene TRBD1, 5 bases. Germline-derived CDR1 and CDR2 are GTSNPN and SVGIG (reference sequence). V gave up 1 base and J gave up 0 bases, with 12 bases separating them. The CDR3 runs 15 residues. In nucleotides, the CDR3 is TGTGCCTGGAGTGCGATGTGGGGGATGAACACTGAAGCTTTCTTT. The encoded protein is CAWSAMWGMNTEAFF.

This chain connects TRBV5-6 to TRBJ1-5; no reliable D call. Germline V gene sequence: CDR1 SGHDT, CDR2 YYEEEE. This CDR3 has 15 amino acids. Trimming took 2 bases from V and 0 from J, leaving 9 bases between them. CDR3 protein: CASSLKPYSNQPQHF. The CDR3 region has the DNA TGTGCCAGCAGCTTAAAACCATATAGCAATCAGCCCCAGCATTTT.

The chain joins TRBV2 to TRBJ2-5, with 14 bases that match TRBD2. The germline V gene has CDR1 SNHLY and CDR2 FYNNEI. This CDR3 has 17 residues. The V and J ends lost 4 bases and 8 bases, in that order; junction bases with no gene match: 12. The CDR3 sequence: CASSGGRPGLAGATQYF. CDR3 DNA: TGTGCCAGCAGTGGGGGCCGACCGGGACTAGCGGGGGCTACCCAGTACTTC.